Included here is one T cell receptor (beta chain) sequence, with context. These data are taken from a study of T cells expressing NK-cell markers. No DNA is given; TCRdb re-called the 5' RACE reads and lists each CDR3 protein once. Its table records 300,000 to 450,000 distinct CDR3 sequences. This CDR3 region has 15 residues. Germline CDR1 and CDR2: LGHDT and YNNKEL (reference sequence). This chain connects TRBV3-1 to TRBJ2-2; as DNA is missing, the TRBD1 call by TCRdb cannot be tested. The TCR originated in a man between 18 and 69 years old in good health. The sample taken for sequencing was blood T cells: a sorted CD56 or NKG2C T cell subset, CD4+ or CD8+ T cells, or bulk PBMC T cells (not recorded which). CDR3 region: CASRHGTQNTGELFF.